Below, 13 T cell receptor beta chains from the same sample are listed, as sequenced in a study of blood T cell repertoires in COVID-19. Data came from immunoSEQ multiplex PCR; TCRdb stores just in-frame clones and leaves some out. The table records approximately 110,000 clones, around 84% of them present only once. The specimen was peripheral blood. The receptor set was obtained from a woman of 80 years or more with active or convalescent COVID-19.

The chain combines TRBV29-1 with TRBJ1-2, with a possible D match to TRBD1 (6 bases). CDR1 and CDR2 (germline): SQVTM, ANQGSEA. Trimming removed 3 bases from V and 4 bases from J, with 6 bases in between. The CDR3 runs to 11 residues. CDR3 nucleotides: TGCAGCGTTGACAGGGGCTATGGCTACACCTTC. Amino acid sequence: CSVDRGYGYTF. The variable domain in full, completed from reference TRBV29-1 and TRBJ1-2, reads SAVISQKPSRDICQRGTSLTIQCQVDSQVTMMFWYRQQPGQSLTLIATANQGSEATYESGFVIDKFPISRPNLTFSTLTVSNMSPEDSSIYLCSVDRGYGYTFGSGTRLTVV.

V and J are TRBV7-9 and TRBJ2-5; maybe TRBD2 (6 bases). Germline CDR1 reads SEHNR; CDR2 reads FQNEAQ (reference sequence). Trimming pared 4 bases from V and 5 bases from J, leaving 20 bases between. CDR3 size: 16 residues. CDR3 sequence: CASSYRLGGMVETQYF. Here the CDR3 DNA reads TGTGCCAGCAGCTACAGACTCGGGGGTATGGTGGAGACCCAGTACTTC.

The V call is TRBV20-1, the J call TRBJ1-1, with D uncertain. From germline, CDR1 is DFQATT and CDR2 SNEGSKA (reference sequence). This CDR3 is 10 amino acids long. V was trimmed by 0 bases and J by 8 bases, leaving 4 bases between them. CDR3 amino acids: CSAREEEAFF. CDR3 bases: TGCAGTGCTAGAGAGGAGGAAGCTTTCTTT.

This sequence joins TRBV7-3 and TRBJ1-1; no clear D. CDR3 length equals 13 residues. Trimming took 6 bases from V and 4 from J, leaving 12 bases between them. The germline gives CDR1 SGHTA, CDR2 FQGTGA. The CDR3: CASRDLWSTEAFF. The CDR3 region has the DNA TGTGCCAGCAGAGATCTATGGAGCACTGAAGCTTTCTTT.

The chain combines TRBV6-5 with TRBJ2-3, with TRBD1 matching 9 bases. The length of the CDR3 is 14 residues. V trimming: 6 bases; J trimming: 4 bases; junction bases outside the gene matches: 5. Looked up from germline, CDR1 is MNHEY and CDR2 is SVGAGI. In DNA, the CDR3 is TGTGCCAGCAGCAAGGGACAGGGCTCAGATACGCAGTATTTT. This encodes CASSKGQGSDTQYF.

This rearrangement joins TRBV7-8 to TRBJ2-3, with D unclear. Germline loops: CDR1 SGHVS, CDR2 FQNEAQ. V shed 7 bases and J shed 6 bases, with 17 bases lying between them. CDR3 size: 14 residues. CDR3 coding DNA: TGTGCCAGCACCCAAACTTGGGCTACGGATACGCAGTATTTT. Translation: CASTQTWATDTQYF. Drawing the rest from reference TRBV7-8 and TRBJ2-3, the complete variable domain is GAGVSQSPRYKVAKRGQDVALRCDPISGHVSLFWYQQALGQGPEFLTYFQNEAQLDKSGLPSDRFFAERPEGSVSTLKIQRTQQEDSAVYLCASTQTWATDTQYFGPGTRLTVL.

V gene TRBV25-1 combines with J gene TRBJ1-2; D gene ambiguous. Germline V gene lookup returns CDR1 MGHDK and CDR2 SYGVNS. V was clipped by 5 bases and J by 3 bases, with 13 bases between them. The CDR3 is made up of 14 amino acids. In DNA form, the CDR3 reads TGTGCCAGCAGTTCGGCCCTGGACTACTATGGCTACACCTTC. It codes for CASSSALDYYGYTF.

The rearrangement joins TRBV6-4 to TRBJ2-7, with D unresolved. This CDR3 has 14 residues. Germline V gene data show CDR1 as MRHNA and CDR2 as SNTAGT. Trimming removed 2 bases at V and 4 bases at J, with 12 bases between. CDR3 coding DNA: TGTGCCAGCAGTGACCAGGCAGGCAGATACGAGCAGTACTTC. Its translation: CASSDQAGRYEQYF.

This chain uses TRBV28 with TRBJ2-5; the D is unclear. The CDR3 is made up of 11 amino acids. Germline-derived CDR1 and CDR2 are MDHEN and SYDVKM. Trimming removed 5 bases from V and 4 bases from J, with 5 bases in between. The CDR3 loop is CASSNLETQYF. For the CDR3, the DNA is TGTGCCAGCAGTAATCTAGAGACCCAGTACTTC.

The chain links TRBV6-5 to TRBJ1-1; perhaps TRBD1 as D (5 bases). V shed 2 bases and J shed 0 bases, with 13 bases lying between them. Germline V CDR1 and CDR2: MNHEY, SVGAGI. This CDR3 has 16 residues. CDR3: CASSYATVPMNTEAFF. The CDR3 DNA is TGTGCCAGCAGTTACGCGACAGTCCCAATGAACACTGAAGCTTTCTTT.

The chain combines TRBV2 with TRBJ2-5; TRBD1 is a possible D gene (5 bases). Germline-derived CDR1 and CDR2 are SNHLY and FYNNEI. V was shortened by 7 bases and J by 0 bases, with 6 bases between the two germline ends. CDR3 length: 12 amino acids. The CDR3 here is CASKTDQETQYF. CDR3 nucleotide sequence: TGTGCCAGCAAGACAGACCAAGAGACCCAGTACTTC.

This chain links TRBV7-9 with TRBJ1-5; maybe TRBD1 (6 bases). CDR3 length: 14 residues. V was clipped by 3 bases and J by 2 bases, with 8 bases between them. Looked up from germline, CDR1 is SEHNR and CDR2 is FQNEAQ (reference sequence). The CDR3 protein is CASSFRQGNQPQHF. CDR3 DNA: TGTGCCAGCAGCTTCCGACAGGGCAATCAGCCCCAGCATTTT.

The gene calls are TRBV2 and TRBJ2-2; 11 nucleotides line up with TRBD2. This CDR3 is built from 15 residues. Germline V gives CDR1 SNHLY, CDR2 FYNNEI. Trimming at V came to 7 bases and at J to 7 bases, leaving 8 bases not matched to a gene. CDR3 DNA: TGTGCCAGCACTACTAGCGGGAGAATGGGCGGGGAGCTGTTTTTT. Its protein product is CASTTSGRMGGELFF.